Sequencing of this T cell receptor (beta chain) was carried out in a study of T cells in localized non-small cell lung cancer (dated by TCRdb to the early 2020s). As for the study more broadly: T cell repertoires of approximately 250 early-stage NSCLC patients were analyzed, with tumors being compared against uninvolved tumor-adjacent lungs. The cohort consisted of 236 treatment-naive NSCLC patients whose localized lung tumors had been resected. The mean age of the NSCLC patients was 60 to 85 years, with 120 to 150 men and around 110 women. General findings and caveats noted by the study authors: Because the study design was exploratory, TCR variables were selected using unadjusted p-values without false-discovery rate correction. Multi-region tumor sequencing was not performed, so intratumor heterogeneity could not be excluded. Uninvolved tumor-adjacent lung showed the highest T cell clonality, higher than tumor, which suggests more focused antigenic responses in the adjacent lung. Higher T cell density in blood was associated with longer overall survival, whereas higher clonality in adjacent lung was associated with shorter survival. Of the top 100 tumor clones, a median of approximately 60 were detected in paired uninvolved adjacent lung; under 30 were also among that lung's top 100.

CDR1 is given as SGHDT and CDR2 as YYEEEE, both from the germline V gene. V and J lose 0 bases and 7 bases, and a span of 17 bases separates them. The cysteine opens and the phenylalanine closes a CDR3 of 16 amino acids. The sequence is cut down to CDR3 DNA, 48 bases in frame from base 1. At diagnosis, peripheral blood, uninvolved tumor-adjacent lung and tumor were collected and stored as a combination of fresh-frozen and FFPE material. For TCR repertoire profiling, blood samples were analyzed in the form of peripheral blood mononuclear cells. TCR beta CDR3 regions were sequenced from DNA using the immunoSEQ Assay. As for how the authors treated the data: T cell density was computed as TCR beta template counts normalized to usable DNA estimated by amplifying housekeeping genes. Richness was estimated with the preseqR package, extrapolating to 400,000 templates for PBMC samples and 120,000 templates for tissue samples. Clonality was calculated as one minus Pielou's evenness. To identify tissue-enriched TCRs, differential abundance testing was run on productive amino-acid clonotypes with a minimum total count of 5 and an alpha of 0.1. The Jaccard Index and the Morisita Overlap Index were used to quantify repertoire overlap between compartments. GLIPH grouped TCR beta CDR3s together with public tetramer-defined viral CDR3s, and a viral motif had to include at least three viral sequences and show V-gene enrichment. In its TCRdb copy, this immuneACCESS table keeps in-frame sequences only and misses some clones. Where compared with another copy, unresolved V genes explain less than half of these, and the others have no known cause. The DNA gave D and trimming, while V, J and clone size come from that table. This sample gives 45,000 or so clones in total; about 88% of them show up just once. Of the sample, 2% to 3% falls within the top ten clones.

In regard to this clone: It has no known antigen specificity. No much larger clonotype is one base removed from it; base qualities were not supplied.

This TCR came from a man between 35 and 75 years old with stage II lung adenocarcinoma. The rearrangement joined TRBV5-6 to TRBJ2-1, with the D gene uncertain. Source: PBMCs, taken before any cancer treatment. The CDR3 region has the sequence CASSLDVSARWNEQFF. DNA sequence: TGTGCCAGCAGCTTGGACGTGTCAGCCCGGTGGAATGAGCAGTTCTTC. The entire variable domain, with the stretches around the CDR3 drawn from the reference TRBV5-6 and TRBJ2-1 proteins, is DAGVTQSPTHLIKTRGQQVTLRCSPKSGHDTVSWYQQALGQGPQFIFQYYEEEERQRGNFPDRFSGHQFPNYSSELNVNALLLGDSALYLCASSLDVSARWNEQFFGPGTRLTVL.